The 10 T cell receptor beta chains below come from one sample, sequenced in a study of blood T cell repertoires in COVID-19. Sequencing used immunoSEQ multiplex PCR; TCRdb keeps in-frame clones, though not all of them. Among some 80,000 clones listed, roughly 88% were seen once. Sequencing was performed on peripheral blood. All receptors come from a human donor in a cohort sampled during active COVID-19.

V usage is TRBV18 and J usage is TRBJ2-7; D unresolved. CDR3 size: 16 residues. The V and J ends lost 0 bases and 9 bases respectively, with 21 bases between them. Germline loops: CDR1 KGHSH, CDR2 LQKENI. The CDR3: CASSPPPGIGSGGQYF. DNA for the CDR3: TGTGCCAGCTCACCACCCCCGGGTATCGGGTCCGGCGGGCAGTACTTC.

This chain uses TRBV29-1 with TRBJ2-7, with 7 bases fitting TRBD1. Germline V gives CDR1 SQVTM, CDR2 ANQGSEA. The CDR3 spans 14 residues. As DNA, the CDR3 is TGCACCGGTACGTACAGGGGTGGTACCTACGAGCAGTACTTC. Protein: CTGTYRGGTYEQYF.

With respect to this clone: One end of the junction is discordant with germline, which a read error may explain. The rearrangement uses TRBV7-8 and TRBJ2-4; 10 bases fit TRBD1. The CDR3 spans 15 residues. Per germline, CDR1 SGHVS and CDR2 FQNEAQ. This CDR3 reads CASSLDRGLGNIQYF. The DNA of the CDR3 is TGTGCCAGCAGTTTAGACAGGGGGCTTGGAAACATTCAGTACTTC.

V usage is TRBV6-2 or TRBV6-3 and J usage is TRBJ2-6, with a weak D call TRBD2 (5 bases). The CDR3 spans 17 residues. The germline gives CDR1 MNHEY, CDR2 SVGEGT. V lost 2 bases, J lost 0 bases, and 11 bases lay in between. The CDR3 protein is CASSYAGRDSGANVLTF. The CDR3 coding sequence is TGTGCCAGCAGTTACGCCGGACGGGACTCTGGGGCCAACGTCCTGACTTTC.

J is TRBJ2-3 and V is TRBV29-1; TRBD2 might be the D (6 bases). Trimming removed 0 bases from V and 2 bases from J, with 15 bases in between. The CDR3 consists of 16 residues. Germline V gene lookup returns CDR1 SQVTM and CDR2 ANQGSEA. In DNA form, the CDR3 reads TGCAGCGTTGAAGATCCGAATAGCGGCTACACAGATACGCAGTATTTT. This codes for CSVEDPNSGYTDTQYF.

The chain combines TRBV7-8 with TRBJ2-3; tentative D call: TRBD1 (5 bases). Trimming left V 5 bases short and J 2 bases short, with 14 bases between. In germline, CDR1 is SGHVS, CDR2 FQNEAQ. The CDR3 contains 15 residues. The CDR3 region has the DNA TGTGCCAGCAGCCATGATACAGGTATCACAGATACGCAGTATTTT. Protein: CASSHDTGITDTQYF. Looking up the rest from reference TRBV7-8 and TRBJ2-3 gives the full variable domain: GAGVSQSPRYKVAKRGQDVALRCDPISGHVSLFWYQQALGQGPEFLTYFQNEAQLDKSGLPSDRFFAERPEGSVSTLKIQRTQQEDSAVYLCASSHDTGITDTQYFGPGTRLTVL.

This rearrangement joins TRBV5-4 to TRBJ2-2, with D perhaps matching TRBD2 (6 bases). CDR1 SGHNT and CDR2 YYREEE come from the germline V gene (reference sequence). The CDR3 has 14 residues. V dropped 1 base and J dropped 6 bases, with 10 bases sitting between them. The CDR3 region has the DNA TGTGCCAGCAGCTTGTATTCGGGGGCCGGGGAGCTGTTTTTT. As protein: CASSLYSGAGELFF.

V usage is TRBV4-1 and J usage is TRBJ2-5, with D perhaps matching TRBD1 (7 bases). Germline lookup yields CDR1 MGHRA and CDR2 YSYEKL. Trimming removed 4 bases from V and 9 bases from J, with 15 bases in between. The CDR3 is made up of 13 amino acids. This CDR3 is CASSLPRGEAQYF. The CDR3 nucleotides read TGCGCCAGCAGCCTACCCAGGGGGGAGGCCCAGTACTTC.

The chain combines TRBV28 with TRBJ1-3; D may be TRBD1 (5 bases). V was trimmed by 11 bases and J by 0 bases, leaving 14 bases between them. CDR1 is MDHEN, CDR2 SYDVKM, per germline. This CDR3 region has 14 residues. CDR3 region: CAVPGVHSGNTIYF. The CDR3 DNA sequence: TGTGCCGTTCCGGGGGTCCACTCTGGAAACACCATATATTTT.

This clone has only one observation. V gene TRBV2 combines with J gene TRBJ2-2, with D possibly being TRBD1 (6 bases). V lost 3 bases and J lost 6, with 14 bases in between. Looked up from germline, CDR1 is SNHLY and CDR2 is FYNNEI. The CDR3 runs to 15 residues. The CDR3 protein is CASSDGTILSGELFF. In DNA, the CDR3 is TGTGCCAGCAGTGACGGGACAATTTTATCCGGGGAGCTGTTTTTT.